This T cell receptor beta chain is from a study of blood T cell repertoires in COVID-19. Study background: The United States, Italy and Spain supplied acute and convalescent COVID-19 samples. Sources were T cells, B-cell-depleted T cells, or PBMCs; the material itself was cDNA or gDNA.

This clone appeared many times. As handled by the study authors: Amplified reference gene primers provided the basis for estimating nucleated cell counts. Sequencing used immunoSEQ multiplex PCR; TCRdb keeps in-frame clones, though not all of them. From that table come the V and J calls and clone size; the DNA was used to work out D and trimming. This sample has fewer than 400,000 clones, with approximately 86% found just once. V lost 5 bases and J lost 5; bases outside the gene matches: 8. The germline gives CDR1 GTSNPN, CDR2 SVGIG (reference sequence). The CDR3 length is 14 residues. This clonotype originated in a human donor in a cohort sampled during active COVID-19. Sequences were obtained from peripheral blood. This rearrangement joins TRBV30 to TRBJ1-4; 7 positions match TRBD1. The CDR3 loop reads CAWQPGQQNEKLFF. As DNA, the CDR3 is TGTGCCTGGCAGCCGGGACAGCAGAATGAAAAACTGTTTTTT.